This TCR beta chain was recovered during a study of cytomegalovirus exposure and HLA in healthy donors. At the time of sampling, donors were nominally healthy, though unrecorded immune exposures were likely. The CDR3 loop spans 15 amino acids. V trimming: 1 base; J trimming: 5 bases; junction bases outside the gene matches: 7. The germline V gene encodes CDR1 SGHRS and CDR2 YFSETQ. Study-level points and caveats: Overall, approximately 150 TCR beta chains were annotated as cytomegalovirus-associated. The authors reported that TCR beta sequences could predict HLA-A and HLA-B alleles. These predictions were accurate for most subjects in the first cohort. Compared with the approximately 670-donor mean, an Asian-associated ancestry cluster reportedly had fewer N-insertions, according to a later analysis.

PCR was performed using 60 Vbeta and 13 Jbeta primers. TCRdb keeps only in-frame clones here, not all; method: immunoSEQ multiplex PCR. This table holds 150,000 to 200,000 clones, over 75% found once. About this clone itself: Its target is not known.

The sequence was collected from a man aged 35 to 55 in good health and CMV-seropositive. V is TRBV5-1 and J is TRBJ2-5; TRBD1 agrees at 8 bases. The material sequenced was PBMCs. The CDR3 region has the DNA TGCGCCAGCAGCTTGTTGACAGGGGTTATGGAGACCCAGTACTTC. Amino acids: CASSLLTGVMETQYF.